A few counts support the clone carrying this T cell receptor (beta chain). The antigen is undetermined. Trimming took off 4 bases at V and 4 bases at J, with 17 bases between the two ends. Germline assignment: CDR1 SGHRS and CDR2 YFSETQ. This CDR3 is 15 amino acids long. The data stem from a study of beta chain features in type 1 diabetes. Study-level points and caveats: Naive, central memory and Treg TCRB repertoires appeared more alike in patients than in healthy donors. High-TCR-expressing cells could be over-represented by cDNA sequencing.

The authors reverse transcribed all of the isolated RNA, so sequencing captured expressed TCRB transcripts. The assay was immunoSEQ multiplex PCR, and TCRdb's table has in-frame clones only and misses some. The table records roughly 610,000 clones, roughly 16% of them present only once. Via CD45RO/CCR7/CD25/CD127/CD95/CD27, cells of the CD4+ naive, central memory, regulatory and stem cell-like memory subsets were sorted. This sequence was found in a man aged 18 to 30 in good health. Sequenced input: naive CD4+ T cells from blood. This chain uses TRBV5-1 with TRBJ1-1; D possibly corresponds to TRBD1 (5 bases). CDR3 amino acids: CASSTLGGAGTEAFF. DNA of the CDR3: TGCGCCAGCAGCACCCTCGGAGGGGCGGGCACTGAAGCTTTCTTT.